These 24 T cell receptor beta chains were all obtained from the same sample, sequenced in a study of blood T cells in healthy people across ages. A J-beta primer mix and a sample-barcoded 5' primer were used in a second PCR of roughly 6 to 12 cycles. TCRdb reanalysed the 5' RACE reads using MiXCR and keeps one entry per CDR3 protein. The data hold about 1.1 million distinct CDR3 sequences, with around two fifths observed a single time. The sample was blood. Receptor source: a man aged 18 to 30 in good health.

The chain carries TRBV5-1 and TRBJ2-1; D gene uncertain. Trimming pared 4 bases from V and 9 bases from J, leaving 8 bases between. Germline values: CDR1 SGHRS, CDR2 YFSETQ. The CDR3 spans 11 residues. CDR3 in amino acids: CASSDLTEQFF. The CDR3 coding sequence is TGCGCCAGCAGCGACTTAACTGAGCAGTTCTTC.

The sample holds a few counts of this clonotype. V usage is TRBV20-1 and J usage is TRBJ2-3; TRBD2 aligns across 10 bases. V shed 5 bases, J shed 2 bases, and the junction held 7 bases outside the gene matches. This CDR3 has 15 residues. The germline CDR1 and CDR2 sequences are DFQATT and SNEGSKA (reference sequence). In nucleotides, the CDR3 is TGCAGTGCTCAACGTACTAGCGGGGACACAGATACGCAGTATTTT. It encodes CSAQRTSGDTDTQYF.

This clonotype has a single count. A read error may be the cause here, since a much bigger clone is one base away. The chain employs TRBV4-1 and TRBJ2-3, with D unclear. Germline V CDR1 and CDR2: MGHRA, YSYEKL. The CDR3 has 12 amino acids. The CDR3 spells CVSSQDTDTQYF. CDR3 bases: TGCGTCAGCAGCCAAGACACAGATACGCAGTATTTT.

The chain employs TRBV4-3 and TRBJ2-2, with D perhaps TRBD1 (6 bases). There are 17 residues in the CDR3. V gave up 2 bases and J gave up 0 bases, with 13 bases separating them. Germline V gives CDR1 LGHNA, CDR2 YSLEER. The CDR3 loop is CASSQRTVGTNTGELFF. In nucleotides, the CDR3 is TGCGCCAGCAGCCAACGGACAGTGGGGACGAACACCGGGGAGCTGTTTTTT.

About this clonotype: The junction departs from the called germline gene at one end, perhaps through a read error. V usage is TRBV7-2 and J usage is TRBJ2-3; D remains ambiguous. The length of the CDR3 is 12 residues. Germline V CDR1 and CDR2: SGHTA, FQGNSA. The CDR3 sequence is CASGLYSGKRYF. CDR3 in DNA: TGTGCCAGCGGCTTATATAGTGGGAAAAGGTATTTT. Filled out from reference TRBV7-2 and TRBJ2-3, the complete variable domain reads GAGVSQSPSNKVTEKGKDVELRCDPISGHTALYWYRQSLGQGLEFLIYFQGNSAPDKSGLPSDRFSAERTGGSVSTLTIQRTQQEDSAVYLCASGLYSGKRYFGPGTRLTVL.

CDR3 in amino acids: CASSQGRLIEGYTF. CDR3 sequence (DNA): TGCGCCAGCAGCCAAGGTCGGCTCATCGAGGGCTACACCTTC. The gene calls are TRBV4-3 and TRBJ1-2; D gene unclear. The CDR3 contains 14 residues. Between the trimmed V and J ends, which lost 1 base and 8 bases, there was a span of 14 bases. The germline gives CDR1 LGHNA, CDR2 YSLEER.

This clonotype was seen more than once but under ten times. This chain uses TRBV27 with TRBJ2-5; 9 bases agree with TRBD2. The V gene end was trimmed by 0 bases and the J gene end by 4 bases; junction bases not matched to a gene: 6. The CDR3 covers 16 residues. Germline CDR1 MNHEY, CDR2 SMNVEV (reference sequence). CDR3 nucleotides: TGTGCCAGCAGTTTATCGTTGGCGGGGGGGGTAGAGACCCAGTACTTC. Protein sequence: CASSLSLAGGVETQYF.

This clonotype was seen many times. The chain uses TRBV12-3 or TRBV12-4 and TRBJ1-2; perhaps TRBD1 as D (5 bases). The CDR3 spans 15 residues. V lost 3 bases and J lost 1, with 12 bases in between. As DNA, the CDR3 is TGTGCCAGCAGTTTCTTCGGGGCGCATAACTATGGCTACACCTTC. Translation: CASSFFGAHNYGYTF.

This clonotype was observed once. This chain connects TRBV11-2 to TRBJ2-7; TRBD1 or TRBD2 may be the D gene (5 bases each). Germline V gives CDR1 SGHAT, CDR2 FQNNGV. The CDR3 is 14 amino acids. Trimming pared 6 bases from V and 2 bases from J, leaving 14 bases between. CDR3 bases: TGTGCCAGCAGACTTGGCCGGGGCCCCTACGAGCAGTACTTC. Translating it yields CASRLGRGPYEQYF.

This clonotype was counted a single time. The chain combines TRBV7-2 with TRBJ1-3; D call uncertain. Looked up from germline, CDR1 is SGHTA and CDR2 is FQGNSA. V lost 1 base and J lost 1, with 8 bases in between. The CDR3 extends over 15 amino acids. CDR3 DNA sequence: TGTGCCAGCAGCTTAGTGCGGGGATCTGGAAACACCATATATTTT. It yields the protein CASSLVRGSGNTIYF.

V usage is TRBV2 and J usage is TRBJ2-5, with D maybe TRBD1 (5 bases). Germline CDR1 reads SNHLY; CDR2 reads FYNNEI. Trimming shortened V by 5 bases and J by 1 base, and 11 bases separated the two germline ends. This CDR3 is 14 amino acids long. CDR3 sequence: CASSYRQSQETQYF. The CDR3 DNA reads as TGTGCCAGCAGTTATCGACAGAGCCAAGAGACCCAGTACTTC.

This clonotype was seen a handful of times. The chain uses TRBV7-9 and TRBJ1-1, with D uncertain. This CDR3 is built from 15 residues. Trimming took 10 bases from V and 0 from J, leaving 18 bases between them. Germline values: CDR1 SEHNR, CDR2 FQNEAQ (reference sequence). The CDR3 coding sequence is TGTGCCACCTCCCCCGAAACTTTAATGAACACTGAAGCTTTCTTT. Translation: CATSPETLMNTEAFF. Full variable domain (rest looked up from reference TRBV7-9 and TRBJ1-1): DTGVSQNPRHKITKRGQNVTFRCDPISEHNRLYWYRQTLGQGPEFLTYFQNEAQLEKSRLLSDRFSAERPKGSFSTLEIQRTEQGDSAMYLCATSPETLMNTEAFFGQGTRLTVV.

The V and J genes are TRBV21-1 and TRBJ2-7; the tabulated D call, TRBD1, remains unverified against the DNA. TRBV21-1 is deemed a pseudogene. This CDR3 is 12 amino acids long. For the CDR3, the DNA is TGTGCCAGCACCCCTGAATCCTACGAGCAGTACTTC. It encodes CASTPESYEQYF.

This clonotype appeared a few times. The DNA for the CDR3 is TGTGCCAGCAATGTGGGCCCTAACACTGAAGCTTTCTTT. Translating gives CASNVGPNTEAFF. The chain joins TRBV27 to TRBJ1-1; D not certain. Germline lookup yields CDR1 MNHEY and CDR2 SMNVEV (reference sequence). V lost 7 bases to trimming and J lost 2 bases, with 11 bases between them. The CDR3 length is 13 residues.

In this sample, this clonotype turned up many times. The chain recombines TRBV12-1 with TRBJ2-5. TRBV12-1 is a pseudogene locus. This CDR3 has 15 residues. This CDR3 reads CASSFGTVLPETQYF. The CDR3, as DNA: TGTGCCAGCAGCTTTGGCACGGTTTTACCGGAGACCCAGTACTTC.

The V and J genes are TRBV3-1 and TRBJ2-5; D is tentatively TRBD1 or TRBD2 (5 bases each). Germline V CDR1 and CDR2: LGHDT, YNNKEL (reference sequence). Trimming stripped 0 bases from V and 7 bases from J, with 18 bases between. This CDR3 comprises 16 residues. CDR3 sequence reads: CASSQDLEDLGRTQYF. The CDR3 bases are TGTGCCAGCAGCCAAGATCTTGAGGACTTGGGGCGGACCCAGTACTTC.

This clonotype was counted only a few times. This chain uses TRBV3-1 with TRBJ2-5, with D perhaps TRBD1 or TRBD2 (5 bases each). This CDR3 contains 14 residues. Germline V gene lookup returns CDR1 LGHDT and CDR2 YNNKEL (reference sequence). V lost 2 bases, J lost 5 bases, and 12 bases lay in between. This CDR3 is CASSQNPGPETQYF. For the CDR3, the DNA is TGTGCCAGCAGCCAAAACCCGGGACCGGAGACCCAGTACTTC.

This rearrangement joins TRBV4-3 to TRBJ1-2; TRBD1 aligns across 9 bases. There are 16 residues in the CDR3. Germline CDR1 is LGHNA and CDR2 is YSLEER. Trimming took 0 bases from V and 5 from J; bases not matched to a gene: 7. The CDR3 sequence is CASSQDRDRVAYGYTF. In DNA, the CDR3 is TGCGCCAGCAGCCAAGATAGGGACAGGGTAGCGTATGGCTACACCTTC.

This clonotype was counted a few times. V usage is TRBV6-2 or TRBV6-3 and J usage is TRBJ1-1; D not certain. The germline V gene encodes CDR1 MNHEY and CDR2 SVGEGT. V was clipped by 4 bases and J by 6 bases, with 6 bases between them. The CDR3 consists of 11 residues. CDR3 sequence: CASSSYPEAFF. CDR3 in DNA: TGTGCCAGCAGTTCGTACCCTGAAGCTTTCTTT.

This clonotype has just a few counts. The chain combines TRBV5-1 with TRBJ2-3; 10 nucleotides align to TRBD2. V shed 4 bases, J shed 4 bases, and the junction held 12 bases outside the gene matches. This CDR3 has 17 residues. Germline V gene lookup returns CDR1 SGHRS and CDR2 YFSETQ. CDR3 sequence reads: CASSELIAGGGSDTQYF. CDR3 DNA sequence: TGCGCCAGCAGCGAGCTCATAGCGGGGGGCGGGTCAGATACGCAGTATTTT. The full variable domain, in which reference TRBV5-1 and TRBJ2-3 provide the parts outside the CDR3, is KAGVTQTPRYLIKTRGQQVTLSCSPISGHRSVSWYQQTPGQGLQFLFEYFSETQRNKGNFPGRFSGRQFSNSRSEMNVSTLELGDSALYLCASSELIAGGGSDTQYFGPGTRLTVL.

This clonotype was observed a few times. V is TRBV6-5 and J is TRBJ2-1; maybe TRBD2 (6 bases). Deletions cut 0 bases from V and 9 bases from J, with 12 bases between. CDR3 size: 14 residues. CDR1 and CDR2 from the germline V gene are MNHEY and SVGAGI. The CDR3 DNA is TGTGCCAGCAGTTACTCGAGGCAGGGAGGTGAGCAGTTCTTC. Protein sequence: CASSYSRQGGEQFF.

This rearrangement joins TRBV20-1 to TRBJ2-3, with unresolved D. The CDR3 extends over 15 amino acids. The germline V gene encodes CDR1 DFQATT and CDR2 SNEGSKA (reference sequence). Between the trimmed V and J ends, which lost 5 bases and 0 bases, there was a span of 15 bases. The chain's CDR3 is CSAHTGSYSTDTQYF. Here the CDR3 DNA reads TGCAGTGCTCACACCGGCAGTTACAGCACAGATACGCAGTATTTT.

CDR3 nucleotides: TGTGCCAGCAGTGTTTTCCGGGACACTAAATACAATGAGCAGTTCTTC. It yields the protein CASSVFRDTKYNEQFF. This sequence joins TRBV25-1 and TRBJ2-1; a possible D gene is TRBD1 (6 bases). Germline V CDR1 and CDR2: MGHDK, SYGVNS. The CDR3 covers 16 residues. The V end lost 4 bases, the J end lost 4 bases, and 17 bases lay between the germline ends.

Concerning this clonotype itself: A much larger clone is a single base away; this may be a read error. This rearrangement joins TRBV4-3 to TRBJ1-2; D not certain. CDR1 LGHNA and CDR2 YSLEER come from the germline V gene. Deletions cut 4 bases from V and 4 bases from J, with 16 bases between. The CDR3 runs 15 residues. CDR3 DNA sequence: TGCGCCAGCAGCCTATCCCTCCGGGTCTTCTATGGCTACACCTTC. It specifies CASSLSLRVFYGYTF.